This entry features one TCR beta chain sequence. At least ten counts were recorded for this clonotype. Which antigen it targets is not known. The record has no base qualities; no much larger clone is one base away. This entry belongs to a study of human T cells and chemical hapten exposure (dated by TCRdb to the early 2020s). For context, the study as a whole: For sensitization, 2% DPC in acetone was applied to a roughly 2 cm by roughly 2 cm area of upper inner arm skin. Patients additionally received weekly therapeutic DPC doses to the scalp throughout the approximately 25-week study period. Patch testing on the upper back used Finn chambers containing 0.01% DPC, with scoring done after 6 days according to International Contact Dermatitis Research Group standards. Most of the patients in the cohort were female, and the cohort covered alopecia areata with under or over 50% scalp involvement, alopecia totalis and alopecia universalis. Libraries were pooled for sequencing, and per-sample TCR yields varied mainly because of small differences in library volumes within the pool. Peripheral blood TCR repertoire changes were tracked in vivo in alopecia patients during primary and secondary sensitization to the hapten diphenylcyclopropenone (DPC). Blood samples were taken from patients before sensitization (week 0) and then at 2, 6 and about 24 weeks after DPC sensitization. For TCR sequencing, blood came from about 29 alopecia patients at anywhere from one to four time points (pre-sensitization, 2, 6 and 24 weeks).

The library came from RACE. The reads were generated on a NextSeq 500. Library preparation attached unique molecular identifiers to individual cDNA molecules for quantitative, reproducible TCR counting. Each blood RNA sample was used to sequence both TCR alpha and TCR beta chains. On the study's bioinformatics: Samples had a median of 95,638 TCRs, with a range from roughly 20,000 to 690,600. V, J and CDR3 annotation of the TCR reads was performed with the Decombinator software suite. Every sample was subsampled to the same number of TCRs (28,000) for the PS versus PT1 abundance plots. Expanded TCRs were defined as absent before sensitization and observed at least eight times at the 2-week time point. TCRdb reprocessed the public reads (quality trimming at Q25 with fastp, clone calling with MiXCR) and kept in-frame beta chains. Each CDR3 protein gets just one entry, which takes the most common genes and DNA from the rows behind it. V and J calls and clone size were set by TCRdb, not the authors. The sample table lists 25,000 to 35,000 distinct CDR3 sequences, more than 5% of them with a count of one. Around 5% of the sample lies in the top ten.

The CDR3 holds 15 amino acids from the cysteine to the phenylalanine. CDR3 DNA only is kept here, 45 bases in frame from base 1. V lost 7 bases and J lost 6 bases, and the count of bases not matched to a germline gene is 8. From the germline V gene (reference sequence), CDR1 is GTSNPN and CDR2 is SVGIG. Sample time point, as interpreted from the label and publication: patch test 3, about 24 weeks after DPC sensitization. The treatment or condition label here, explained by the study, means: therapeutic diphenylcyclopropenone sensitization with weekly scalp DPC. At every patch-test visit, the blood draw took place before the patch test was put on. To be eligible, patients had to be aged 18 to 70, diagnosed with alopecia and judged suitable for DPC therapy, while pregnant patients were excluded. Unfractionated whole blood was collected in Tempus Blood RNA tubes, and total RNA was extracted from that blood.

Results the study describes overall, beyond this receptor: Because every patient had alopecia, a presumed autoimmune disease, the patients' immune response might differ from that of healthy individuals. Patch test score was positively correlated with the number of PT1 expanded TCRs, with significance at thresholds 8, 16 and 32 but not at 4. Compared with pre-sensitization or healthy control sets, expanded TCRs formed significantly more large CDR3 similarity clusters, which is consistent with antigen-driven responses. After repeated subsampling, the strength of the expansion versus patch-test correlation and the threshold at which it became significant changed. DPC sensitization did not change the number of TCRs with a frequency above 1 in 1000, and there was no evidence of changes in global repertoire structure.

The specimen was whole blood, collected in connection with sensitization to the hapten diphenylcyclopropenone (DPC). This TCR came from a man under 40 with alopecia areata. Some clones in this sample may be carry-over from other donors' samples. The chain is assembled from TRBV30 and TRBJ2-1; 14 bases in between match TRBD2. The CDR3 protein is CASRLAGGGPNEQFF. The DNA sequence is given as TGTGCCTCCCGACTAGCGGGAGGGGGACCCAATGAGCAGTTCTTC.